The 30 T cell receptor beta chains given below trace back to one sample, sequenced in a study of OX40 agonist ivuxolimab in advanced cancers. The table came from immunoSEQ multiplex PCR; TCRdb's copy has only in-frame clones and leaves some out. The sample has around 68,000 clones, under 95% seen once. The sample consisted of CD4+ or CD8+ T cells sorted from blood, taken in a trial of the OX40 agonist ivuxolimab. The receptor set was obtained from an adult with an advanced solid tumor such as melanoma, head and neck, liver or kidney cancer.

CDR3 amino acids: CSVQGQGETQYF. CDR3 sequence (DNA): TGCAGCGTACAGGGACAGGGAGAGACCCAGTACTTC. V gene TRBV29-1 combines with J gene TRBJ2-5; 9 bases line up with TRBD1. The germline CDR1 and CDR2 sequences are SQVTM and ANQGSEA. CDR3 size: 12 residues. With V trimmed by 6 bases and J by 4 bases, 3 bases remained unmatched.

The CDR3 coding sequence is TGTGCCAGTTCAACGGGGGACTACGAGCAGTACTTC. As protein: CASSTGDYEQYF. V and J are TRBV6-1 and TRBJ2-7, with D perhaps TRBD2 (6 bases). The CDR3 runs to 12 residues. Trimming pared 9 bases from V and 3 bases from J, leaving 12 bases between. Germline V gene sequence: CDR1 MNHNS, CDR2 SASEGT.

The sample holds one count of this clone. The chain employs TRBV13 and TRBJ2-5; 11 positions match TRBD1. J gave up 2 bases and V 5 bases, and 7 bases lay outside the gene matches. There are 16 residues in the CDR3. Germline CDR1 reads PRHDT; CDR2 reads FYEKMQ (reference sequence). This chain's CDR3 is CASSGGTGGTQETQYF. For the CDR3, the DNA is TGTGCCAGCAGCGGAGGGACAGGGGGGACACAAGAGACCCAGTACTTC.

The genes are TRBV5-4 and TRBJ2-3; 7 positions match TRBD2. CDR1 is SGHNT, CDR2 YYREEE, per germline (reference sequence). This CDR3 has 15 residues. V lost 5 bases to trimming and J lost 6 bases; unmatched junction nucleotides: 12. Written as DNA, the CDR3 is TGTGCCAGCAGACCTGAGGTCGGGGGGTGGGATACGCAGTATTTT. The encoded protein is CASRPEVGGWDTQYF.

This chain uses TRBV5-4 with TRBJ2-5, with D possibly being TRBD2 (6 bases). The CDR3 length is 14 residues. V lost 5 bases to trimming and J lost 1 base, with 12 bases between them. Germline CDR1 SGHNT, CDR2 YYREEE (reference sequence). The CDR3 nucleotides are TGTGCCAGCAGGGGCGGGACTCGCCAAGAGACCCAGTACTTC. This encodes CASRGGTRQETQYF.

In regard to this clone: No DNA is shown, since the ends of the CDR3 on it are uncertain; the CDR3 is the one TCRdb lists. The V and J genes are TRBV6-5 and TRBJ1-1. 13 amino acids form the CDR3, both terminal residues included. Per germline, CDR1 MNHEY and CDR2 SVGAGI. The CDR3 loop reads CASQFFGGGEAFF.

The V gene is TRBV11-2, the J gene TRBJ1-3, with D uncertain. Germline-derived CDR1 and CDR2 are SGHAT and FQNNGV. CDR3 length: 16 residues. Trimming took off 6 bases at V and 4 bases at J, with 19 bases between the two ends. CDR3 bases: TGTGCCAGCAGTTCCCCGGGTCTCGGAGGGGGAAACACCATATATTTT. This sequence encodes CASSSPGLGGGNTIYF.

The chain combines TRBV7-2 with TRBJ2-3; D unresolved. The CDR3 runs to 14 residues. V lost 2 bases, J lost 4 bases, and 10 bases lay in between. Per germline, CDR1 SGHTA and CDR2 FQGNSA. CDR3 DNA: TGTGCCAGCAGCTTATCCGAAGCTGCAGATACGCAGTATTTT. Translated, it gives CASSLSEAADTQYF.

The chain carries TRBV7-9 and TRBJ2-5, with TRBD1 as a possible D gene (5 bases). CDR3 length equals 14 residues. Trimming removed 1 base at V and 4 bases at J, with 10 bases between. The V gene's germline CDR1 is SEHNR and CDR2 FQNEAQ (reference sequence). The chain's CDR3 is CASSLVSQGETQYF. CDR3 bases: TGTGCCAGCAGCTTAGTAAGCCAGGGAGAGACCCAGTACTTC. The full variable domain, its missing parts supplied by reference TRBV7-9 and TRBJ2-5, is DTGVSQNPRHKITKRGQNVTFRCDPISEHNRLYWYRQTLGQGPEFLTYFQNEAQLEKSRLLSDRFSAERPKGSFSTLEIQRTEQGDSAMYLCASSLVSQGETQYFGPGTRLLVL.

This chain uses TRBV6-1 with TRBJ1-1; 8 bases agree with TRBD1. CDR3 length: 13 residues. After removal of 8 bases from V and 5 bases from J, the junction contained 7 bases not matched to a gene. Germline V gene sequence: CDR1 MNHNS, CDR2 SASEGT. The CDR3 DNA sequence: TGTGCCAGCGGTCGACAGGGGTATACTGAAGCTTTCTTT. Translated, it gives CASGRQGYTEAFF.

The chain couples TRBV6-1 to TRBJ1-5; 12 bases are a match to TRBD1. The germline V gene has CDR1 MNHNS and CDR2 SASEGT. V was pared by 2 bases and J by 0 bases, with 11 bases of the junction left unmatched. The CDR3 length is 20 residues. DNA of the CDR3: TGTGCCAGCAGTGAACTTTGGGTAGGGACAGGGGGCACTAGCAATCAGCCCCAGCATTTT. Residues: CASSELWVGTGGTSNQPQHF.

This chain joins TRBV7-6 and TRBJ1-6; D gene unclear. Germline V gene data show CDR1 as SGHVS and CDR2 as FNYEAQ. Trimming cost V 1 base and J 8 bases, with 3 bases left between them. The CDR3 is 12 amino acids. Written as DNA, the CDR3 is TGTGCCAGCAGCTTAGGAGATTCACCCCTCCACTTT. Translation gives CASSLGDSPLHF.

J is TRBJ2-3 and V is TRBV6-1; perhaps TRBD2 as D (7 bases). Per germline, CDR1 MNHNS and CDR2 SASEGT. The CDR3 extends over 12 amino acids. V shed 6 bases and J shed 6 bases, with 10 bases lying between them. The CDR3 region has the DNA TGTGCCAGCAGGAGGGGGGGGGATACGCAGTATTTT. Translating gives CASRRGGDTQYF.

The chain is built from TRBV9 and TRBJ2-1; D not resolved. With 0 bases removed from V and 1 base from J, the gap between germline ends came to 5 bases. Germline assignment: CDR1 SGDLS and CDR2 YYNGEE. The CDR3 is made up of 14 amino acids. CDR3 sequence reads: CASSVARSYNEQFF. CDR3 nucleotides: TGTGCCAGCAGCGTAGCGAGGTCCTACAATGAGCAGTTCTTC.

J is TRBJ2-3 and V is TRBV30; no reliable D call. In germline, CDR1 is GTSNPN, CDR2 SVGIG (reference sequence). The CDR3 runs 13 residues. V was clipped by 4 bases and J by 2 bases, with 10 bases between them. The CDR3 loop is CAWMREFTDTQYF. Here the CDR3 DNA reads TGTGCCTGGATGCGTGAGTTCACAGATACGCAGTATTTT.

The chain is built from TRBV6-5 and TRBJ2-5; tentatively, D is TRBD1 or TRBD2 (5 bases each). V was cut by 0 bases and J by 3 bases, with 8 bases left in between. The V gene's germline CDR1 is MNHEY and CDR2 SVGAGI. The CDR3 is 14 amino acids. CDR3 sequence (DNA): TGTGCCAGCAGTTACTCGATGGGGGAAGAGACCCAGTACTTC. Its translation: CASSYSMGEETQYF.

V usage is TRBV21-1 and J usage is TRBJ2-2; the table's D call, TRBD2, was not checked against the DNA. TRBV21-1 is listed as a pseudogene. The CDR3 is 17 residues long. CDR3 nucleotides: TGTGCCAGCAGCAAAGGTAGCAGCGGGAGTTACACCGGGGAGCTGTTTTTT. Translating gives CASSKGSSGSYTGELFF.

This rearrangement joins TRBV11-3 to TRBJ2-7; D may be TRBD1 (5 bases). The germline V gene has CDR1 SGHNT and CDR2 YENEEA. Trimming shortened V by 4 bases and J by 6 bases, and 16 bases separated the two germline ends. This CDR3 is built from 14 residues. The CDR3, as DNA: TGTGCCAGCAGCTCCAGCCCCGGACATCTCGAGCAGTACTTC. Translated: CASSSSPGHLEQYF.

The V gene is TRBV2, the J gene TRBJ2-1; D gene uncertain. Germline V CDR1 and CDR2: SNHLY, FYNNEI. The CDR3 has 16 amino acids. V lost 4 bases to trimming and J lost 0 bases, with 13 bases between them. The CDR3 DNA follows: TGTGCCAGCAGTGGGGTGCCGGGTGGCTCCTACAATGAGCAGTTCTTC. It codes for CASSGVPGGSYNEQFF. Complete variable domain (other parts from reference TRBV2 and TRBJ2-1): EPEVTQTPSHQVTQMGQEVILRCVPISNHLYFYWYRQILGQKVEFLVSFYNNEISEKSEIFDDQFSVERPDGSNFTLKIRSTKLEDSAMYFCASSGVPGGSYNEQFFGPGTRLTVL.

V usage is TRBV6-5 and J usage is TRBJ2-7; 11 positions match TRBD2. V trimming: 5 bases; J trimming: 6 bases; junction bases outside the gene matches: 6. The CDR3 is 14 amino acids. Germline assignment: CDR1 MNHEY and CDR2 SVGAGI. This chain's CDR3 is CASSKLAGDGEQYF. The CDR3 nucleotides read TGTGCCAGCAGTAAACTAGCGGGAGACGGCGAGCAGTACTTC.

The chain combines TRBV13 with TRBJ2-5, with D maybe TRBD1 (6 bases). There are 14 residues in the CDR3. The germline CDR1 and CDR2 sequences are PRHDT and FYEKMQ (reference sequence). The germline V and J ends were trimmed by 5 bases and 2 bases, with 12 bases remaining between them. This CDR3 reads CASSPGQGQETQYF. CDR3 DNA: TGTGCCAGCAGCCCGGGGCAGGGGCAAGAGACCCAGTACTTC.

The chain carries TRBV9 and TRBJ2-7; tentative D call: TRBD1 (6 bases). V was shortened by 0 bases and J by 2 bases, with 9 bases between the two germline ends. The germline gives CDR1 SGDLS, CDR2 YYNGEE. This CDR3 is 14 amino acids long. The CDR3 loop reads CASSVDRVPYEQYF. CDR3 in DNA: TGTGCCAGCAGCGTAGACAGGGTCCCCTACGAGCAGTACTTC.

V usage is TRBV5-1 and J usage is TRBJ1-4, with D unresolved. The germline CDR1 and CDR2 sequences are SGHRS and YFSETQ. The ends were cut back, 4 bases at V and 0 bases at J, with 7 bases in the middle. There are 14 residues in the CDR3. The CDR3 region is CASSLSATNEKLFF. CDR3 nucleotide sequence: TGCGCCAGCAGCCTATCCGCAACTAATGAAAAACTGTTTTTT.

The V gene is TRBV6-1, the J gene TRBJ2-1; 8 bases agree with TRBD2. Germline CDR1 is MNHNS and CDR2 is SASEGT. The CDR3 is 15 amino acids. V lost 6 bases to trimming and J lost 2 bases; unmatched junction nucleotides: 6. CDR3 protein: CASREPGLAYNEQFF. CDR3 nucleotides: TGTGCCAGCAGGGAACCGGGACTAGCCTACAATGAGCAGTTCTTC.

This chain connects TRBV10-2 to TRBJ2-1, with D possibly TRBD2 on 5 matching bases. Germline V gives CDR1 WSHSY, CDR2 SAAADI. CDR3 length: 14 residues. Between the trimmed V and J ends, which lost 2 bases and 7 bases, there was a span of 12 bases. The CDR3 here is CASSEVGNGNEQFF. CDR3 coding DNA: TGCGCCAGCAGTGAGGTCGGGAACGGGAATGAGCAGTTCTTC.

The gene calls are TRBV7-9 and TRBJ1-5; D is perhaps TRBD1 (5 bases). Germline assignment: CDR1 SEHNR and CDR2 FQNEAQ (reference sequence). The V gene lost 5 bases and the J gene lost 7 bases, with 9 bases spanning the gap. The length of the CDR3 is 12 residues. CDR3 coding DNA: TGTGCCAGCAGCCAAGGGGTGCAGCCCCAGCATTTT. Its protein product is CASSQGVQPQHF.

The chain joins TRBV11-1 to TRBJ1-2, with 7 positions matching TRBD1. This CDR3 comprises 14 residues. The V segment lost 5 bases and the J segment 3 bases; nucleotides outside the gene matches: 6. In germline, CDR1 is SGHAT, CDR2 FQDESV (reference sequence). In DNA form, the CDR3 reads TGTGCCAGCAGCCCCGGGACAGACTACTATGGCTACACCTTC. Protein sequence: CASSPGTDYYGYTF.

The chain couples TRBV6-1 to TRBJ1-2; TRBD1 is a possible D gene (5 bases). The CDR3 runs 13 residues. Germline V lookup: CDR1 MNHNS, CDR2 SASEGT. The V end lost 2 bases, the J end lost 7 bases, and 11 bases lay between the germline ends. CDR3 protein: CASSESTVGGYTF. CDR3 coding DNA: TGTGCCAGCAGTGAATCGACAGTTGGTGGCTACACCTTC.

The rearrangement uses TRBV18 and TRBJ2-5, with 9 bases lining up with TRBD2. V trimming: 3 bases; J trimming: 3 bases; junction bases outside the gene matches: 2. This CDR3 is built from 14 residues. Per the germline V gene, CDR1 is KGHSH and CDR2 is LQKENI. In DNA, the CDR3 is TGTGCCAGCTCACCCTTAGCGGGAGAAGAGACCCAGTACTTC. As protein: CASSPLAGEETQYF.

The CDR3 DNA is TGCGCCAGCAGCACCGGGACTAGCGGGAGTGTTGATACGCAGTATTTT. This translates into CASSTGTSGSVDTQYF. The J gene is TRBJ2-3, the V gene TRBV5-1; the match to TRBD2 covers 14 bases. Germline CDR1 and CDR2: SGHRS and YFSETQ. The CDR3 extends over 16 amino acids. V dropped 4 bases and J dropped 6; count of bases not matched to a gene: 7.